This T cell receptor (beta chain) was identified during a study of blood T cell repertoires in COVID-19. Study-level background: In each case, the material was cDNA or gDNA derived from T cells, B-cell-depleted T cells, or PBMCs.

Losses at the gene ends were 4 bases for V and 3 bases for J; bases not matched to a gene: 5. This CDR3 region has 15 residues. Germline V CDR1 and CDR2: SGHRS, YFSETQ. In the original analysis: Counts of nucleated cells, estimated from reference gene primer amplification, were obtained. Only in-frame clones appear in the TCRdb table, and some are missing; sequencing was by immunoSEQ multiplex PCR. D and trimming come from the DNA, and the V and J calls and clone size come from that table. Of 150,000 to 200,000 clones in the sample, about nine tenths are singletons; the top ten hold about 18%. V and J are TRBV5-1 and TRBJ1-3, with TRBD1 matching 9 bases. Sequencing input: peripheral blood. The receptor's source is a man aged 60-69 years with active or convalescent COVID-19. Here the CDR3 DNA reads TGCGCCAGCAGCCGGACAGGGGATTTTGGAAACACCATATATTTT. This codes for CASSRTGDFGNTIYF.